The clone carrying this TCR beta chain was seen more than once but under ten times. The antigen remains unidentified. It was with unique molecular identifiers that the TCRbeta library was prepared. TCRdb analysed the PCR reads with MiXCR anew, one entry per CDR3 protein. The data contain roughly 420,000 distinct CDR3 sequences, roughly 17% of them singletons. This entry comes from a study of T-cell reconstitution after alpha-beta-depleted transplantation in children. Study results and limitations: Two months or so post-transplant, alpha-beta T cells reportedly derived from several hundred expanded graft clones.

Trimming at V came to 2 bases and at J to 6 bases, leaving 6 bases not matched to a gene. The CDR3 runs 15 residues. The germline gives CDR1 SGHRS, CDR2 YFSETQ. This chain connects TRBV5-1 to TRBJ2-7, with 12 bases fitting TRBD1. The material sequenced was PBMCs, mostly from graft donor cells, taken 360 days after TCRalphabeta/CD19-depleted stem cell transplant. The source is a boy younger than two who had a stem cell transplant for Wiskott-Aldrich syndrome, so the T cells may come from the graft donor. The CDR3 sequence: CASSLAGTGGSEQYF. The CDR3 DNA is TGCGCCAGCAGCTTAGCCGGGACAGGGGGCTCCGAGCAGTACTTC.